The clone carrying this T cell receptor beta chain was recorded a few times. Its antigen is currently unknown. The sample belongs to a study of shared clonotypes between healthy human individuals. The data were produced by immunoSEQ multiplex PCR, yet TCRdb's version contains in-frame clones alone and is incomplete. The repertoire consists of 150,000 to 200,000 clones, with approximately 62% occurring once and the leading ten covering about 10%. Broader study findings: Enrolling few donors narrowed the genetic and exposure-history diversity that was represented. Among donors, sharing of clonotypes was expected to be affected by sequencing depth. Naive subsets generally had larger estimated richness than memory subsets.

All donors qualified as healthy HIV-negative adults and had experienced no recent acute infections or vaccinations. The CDR3 is 14 amino acids. Germline CDR1 SEHNR, CDR2 FQNEAQ (reference sequence). The V end lost 1 base, the J end lost 1 base, and 7 bases lay between the germline ends. The chain employs TRBV7-9 and TRBJ1-1, with no clear D. This clonotype originated in a man aged 30-40 years in good health. The sequenced sample was memory CD4+ T cells sorted from blood. Subset noted: CD45RA-negative fraction. CDR3: CASSLGFKNTEAFF. In nucleotides, the CDR3 is TGTGCCAGCAGCTTAGGTTTCAAGAACACTGAAGCTTTCTTT.